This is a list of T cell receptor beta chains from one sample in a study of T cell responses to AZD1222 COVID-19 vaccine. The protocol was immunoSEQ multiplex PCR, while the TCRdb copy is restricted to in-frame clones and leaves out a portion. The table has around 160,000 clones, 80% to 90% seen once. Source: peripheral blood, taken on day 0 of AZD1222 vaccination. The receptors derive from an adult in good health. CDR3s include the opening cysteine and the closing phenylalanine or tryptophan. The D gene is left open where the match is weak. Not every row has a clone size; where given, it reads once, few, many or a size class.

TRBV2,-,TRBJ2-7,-,TGTGCCAGCAGCCGGGACCTCGGCTACGAGCAGTACTTC,CASSRDLGYEQYF
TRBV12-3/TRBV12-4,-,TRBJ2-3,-,TGTGCCAGCAGGTACACAGATACGCAGTATTTT,CASRYTDTQYF
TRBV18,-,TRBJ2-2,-,TGTGCCAGCTCACCACTTCCGCGTTCGAACACCGGGGAGCTGTTTTTT,CASSPLPRSNTGELFF
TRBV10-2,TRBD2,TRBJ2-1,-,TGCGCCAGCGGAACTAGCGGCTCCTACAATGAGCAGTTCTTC,CASGTSGSYNEQFF
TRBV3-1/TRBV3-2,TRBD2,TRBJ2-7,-,TGTGCCAGCAGCCAACGGCAGGAGAGATGGGGGGGCGAGCAGTACTTC,CASSQRQERWGGEQYF
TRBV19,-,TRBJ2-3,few,TGTGCCAGTAGATGGTCCGTCTCCGGGAGATGGGCAGATACGCAGTATTTT,CASRWSVSGRWADTQYF
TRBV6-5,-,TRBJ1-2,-,TGTGCCAGCAGACCCAGGACGGGTGGCTACACCTTC,CASRPRTGGYTF
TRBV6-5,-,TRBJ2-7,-,TGTGCCAGCAGTTATACGTTTTCCTCCTACGAGCAGTACTTC,CASSYTFSSYEQYF
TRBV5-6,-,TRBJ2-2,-,TGTGCCAGCAGCTTAGCAATTCCCGGGGAGCTGTTTTTT,CASSLAIPGELFF
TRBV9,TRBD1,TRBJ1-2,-,TGTGCCAGCAGCGTTGTACAGGGGGGTTATGGCTACACCTTC,CASSVVQGGYGYTF
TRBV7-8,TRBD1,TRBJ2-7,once,TGTGCCAGCAGCTTACGGACGGGACAGGGCTCCTACGAGCAGTACTTC,CASSLRTGQGSYEQYF
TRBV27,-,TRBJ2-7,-,TGTGCCAGCAGTTTTCTGGGTGAAACCTACGAGCAGTACTTC,CASSFLGETYEQYF
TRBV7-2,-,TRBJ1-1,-,TGTGCCAGCAGCTTTACCCCCGCCACGGTTAACACTGAAGCTTTCTTT,CASSFTPATVNTEAFF
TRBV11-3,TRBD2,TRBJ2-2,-,TGTGCCAGCAGTTCCGGGAGGGCCGTTTCCGGGGAGCTGTTTTTT,CASSSGRAVSGELFF
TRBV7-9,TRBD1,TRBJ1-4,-,TGTGCCAGCAGCTCGGGACAGCCGCCTGAAAAACTGTTTTTT,CASSSGQPPEKLFF
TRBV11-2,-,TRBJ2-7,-,TGTGCCAGCACCCTAGGCTCGGGGGACGAGCAGTACTTC,CASTLGSGDEQYF
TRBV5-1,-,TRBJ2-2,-,TGCGCCAGCAGCAAGTCCGGGACACACACCGGGGAGCTGTTTTTT,CASSKSGTHTGELFF
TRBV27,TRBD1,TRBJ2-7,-,TGTGCCAGCAGTGTCCGGGACAGCGGCTCCTACGAGCAGTACTTC,CASSVRDSGSYEQYF
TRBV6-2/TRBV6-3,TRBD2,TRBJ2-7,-,TGTGCCAGCAGTTACGGACTAGCGGGAGACTACGAGCAGTACTTC,CASSYGLAGDYEQYF
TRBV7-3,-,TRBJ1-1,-,TGTGCCAGCAGCTGGACGGTTAACACTGAAGCTTTCTTT,CASSWTVNTEAFF
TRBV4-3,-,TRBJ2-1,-,TGCGCCAGCAGCCAAGACTGGTACAATGAGCAGTTCTTC,CASSQDWYNEQFF
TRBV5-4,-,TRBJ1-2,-,TGTGCCAGCAGCTGGAACTCAGGGAGCTATGGCTACACCTTC,CASSWNSGSYGYTF